The present TCR beta chain was sequenced within a study of T cells in Graves' hyperthyroidism and ophthalmopathy. The TCR beta CDR3 regions underwent amplification using RNA transcripts as the source. The HTBI set primed first-round TCR CDR3 RT-PCR. In TCRdb, the multiplex PCR reads were re-called with MiXCR into one record per CDR3 protein. The repertoire holds a few hundred thousand distinct CDR3 sequences, roughly 46% seen once, with roughly 7.7% in the top ten. This clonotype showed up many times. What it binds is unknown. General study results and limits: Ophthalmopathy, which appeared later, was predicted by the model a median approximately 6.7 months before onset. Patients with ophthalmopathy were separated from those with stable hyperthyroidism by a 13 V-J model.

Looked up from germline, CDR1 is SGHKS and CDR2 is YYEKEE (reference sequence). This CDR3 is built from 14 residues. Trimming at V came to 3 bases and at J to 3 bases, leaving 5 bases not matched to a gene. Stable hyperthyroidism: no ophthalmopathy progression over 18 months of follow-up. Exclusion of patients followed from uncontrolled infection, other autoimmune disease, pregnancy or lactation. Sample: peripheral blood or thyroid tissue (not recorded which). The receptor was isolated from a woman aged 18-29 years with Graves' hyperthyroidism. V gene TRBV5-5 combines with J gene TRBJ2-7, with 8 bases that match TRBD1. Here the CDR3 DNA reads TGTGCCAGCAGCTACGGACAGGGACGCTACGAGCAGTACTTC. Amino acid sequence: CASSYGQGRYEQYF. The entire variable domain, with the rest obtained from reference TRBV5-5 and TRBJ2-7, is as follows: DAGVTQSPTHLIKTRGQQVTLRCSPISGHKSVSWYQQVLGQGPQFIFQYYEKEERGRGNFPDRFSARQFPNYSSELNVNALLLGDSALYLCASSYGQGRYEQYFGPGTRLTVT.